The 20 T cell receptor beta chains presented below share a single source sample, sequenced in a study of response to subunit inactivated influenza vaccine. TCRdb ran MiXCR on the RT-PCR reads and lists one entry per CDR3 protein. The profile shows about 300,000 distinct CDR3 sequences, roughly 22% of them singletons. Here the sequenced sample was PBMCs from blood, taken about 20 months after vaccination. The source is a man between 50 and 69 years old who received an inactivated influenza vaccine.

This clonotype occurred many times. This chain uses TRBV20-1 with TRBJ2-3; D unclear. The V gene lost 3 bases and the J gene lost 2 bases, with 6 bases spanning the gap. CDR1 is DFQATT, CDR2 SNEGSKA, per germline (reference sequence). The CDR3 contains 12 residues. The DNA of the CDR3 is TGCAGTGCTAGTGGAGTCACAGATACGCAGTATTTT. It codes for CSASGVTDTQYF.

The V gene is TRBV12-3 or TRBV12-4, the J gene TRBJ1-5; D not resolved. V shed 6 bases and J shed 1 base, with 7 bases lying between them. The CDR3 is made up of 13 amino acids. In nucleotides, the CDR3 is TGTGCCAGCAGGAGCTCAAGCAATCAGCCCCAGCATTTT. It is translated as CASRSSSNQPQHF.

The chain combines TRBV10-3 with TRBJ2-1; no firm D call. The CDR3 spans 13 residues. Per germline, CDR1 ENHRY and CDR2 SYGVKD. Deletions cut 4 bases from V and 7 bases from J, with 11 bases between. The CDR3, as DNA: TGTGCCATCAGTGGCCGTCTCGGGAATGAGCAGTTCTTC. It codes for CAISGRLGNEQFF.

CDR3 loop: CASSSEQGARGRFESPLHF. In DNA form, the CDR3 reads TGTGCCAGCAGTTCTGAACAGGGGGCGCGGGGACGGTTTGAGTCACCCCTCCACTTT. The J gene is TRBJ1-6, the V gene TRBV28, with TRBD1 matching 9 bases. V gave up 4 bases and J gave up 10 bases; unmatched junction bases: 20. The CDR3 is 19 amino acids. CDR1 is MDHEN and CDR2 is SYDVKM in the germline V gene.

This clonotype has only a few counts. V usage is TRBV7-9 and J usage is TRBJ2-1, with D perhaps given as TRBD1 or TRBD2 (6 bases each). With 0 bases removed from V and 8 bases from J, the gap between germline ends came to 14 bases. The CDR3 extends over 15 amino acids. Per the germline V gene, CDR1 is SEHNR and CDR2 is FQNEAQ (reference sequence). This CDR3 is CASSLAGGWVDEQFF. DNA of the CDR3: TGTGCCAGCAGCTTAGCGGGGGGCTGGGTCGATGAGCAGTTCTTC.

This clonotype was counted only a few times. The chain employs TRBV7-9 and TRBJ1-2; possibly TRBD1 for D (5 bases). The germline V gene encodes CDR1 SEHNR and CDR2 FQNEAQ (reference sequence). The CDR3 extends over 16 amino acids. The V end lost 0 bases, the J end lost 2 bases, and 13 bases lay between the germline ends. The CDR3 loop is CASSLAPGGGNYGYTF. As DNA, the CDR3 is TGTGCCAGCAGCTTAGCTCCTGGGGGAGGGAACTATGGCTACACCTTC.

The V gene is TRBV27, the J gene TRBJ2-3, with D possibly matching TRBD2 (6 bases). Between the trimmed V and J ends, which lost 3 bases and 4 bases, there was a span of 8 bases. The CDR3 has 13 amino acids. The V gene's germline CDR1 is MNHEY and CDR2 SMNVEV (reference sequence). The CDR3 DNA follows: TGTGCCAGCAGTTTGTGGGACTCAGATACGCAGTATTTT. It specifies CASSLWDSDTQYF.

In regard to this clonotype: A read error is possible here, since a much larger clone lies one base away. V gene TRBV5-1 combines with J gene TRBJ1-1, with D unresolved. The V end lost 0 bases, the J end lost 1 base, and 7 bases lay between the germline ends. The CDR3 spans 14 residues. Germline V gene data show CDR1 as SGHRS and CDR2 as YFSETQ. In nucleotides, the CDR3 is TGCGCCAGCAGCTTGGGACGGCAGAACACTGAAGCTTTCTTT. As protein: CASSLGRQNTEAFF.

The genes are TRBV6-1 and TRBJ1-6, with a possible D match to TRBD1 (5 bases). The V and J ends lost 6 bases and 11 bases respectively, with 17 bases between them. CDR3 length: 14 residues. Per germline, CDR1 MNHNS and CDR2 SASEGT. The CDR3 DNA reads TGTGCCAGCAGCCTGAAGACAGCGAACCCACCCCTCCACTTT. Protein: CASSLKTANPPLHF.

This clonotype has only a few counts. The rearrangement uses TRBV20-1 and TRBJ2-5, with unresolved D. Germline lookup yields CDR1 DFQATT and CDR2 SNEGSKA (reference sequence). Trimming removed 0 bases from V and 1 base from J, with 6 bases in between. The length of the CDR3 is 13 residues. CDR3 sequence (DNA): TGCAGTGCTAGAGATTTGGCCCAAGAGACCCAGTACTTC. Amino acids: CSARDLAQETQYF.

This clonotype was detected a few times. The CDR3 nucleotides read TGTGCCAGCTCCAAAGGCCGGACGGTTAACTATGGCTACACCTTC. As protein: CASSKGRTVNYGYTF. The chain uses TRBV6-1 and TRBJ1-2; no clear D gene. The V gene lost 8 bases and the J gene lost 1 base, with 17 bases spanning the gap. Germline CDR1 is MNHNS and CDR2 is SASEGT. The CDR3 sequence is 15 residues long.

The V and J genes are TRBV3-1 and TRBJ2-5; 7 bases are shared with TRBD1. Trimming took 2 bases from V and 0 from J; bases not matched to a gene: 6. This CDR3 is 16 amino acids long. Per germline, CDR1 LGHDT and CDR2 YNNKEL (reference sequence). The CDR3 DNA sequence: TGTGCCAGCAGCCAACGGACAGGAGCGGACCAAGAGACCCAGTACTTC. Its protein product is CASSQRTGADQETQYF.

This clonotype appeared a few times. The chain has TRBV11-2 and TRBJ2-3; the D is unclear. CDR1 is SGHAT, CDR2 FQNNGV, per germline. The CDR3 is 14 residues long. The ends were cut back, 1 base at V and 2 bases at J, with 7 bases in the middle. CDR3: CASSLAGNTDTQYF. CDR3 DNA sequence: TGTGCCAGCAGCTTAGCCGGAAACACAGATACGCAGTATTTT.

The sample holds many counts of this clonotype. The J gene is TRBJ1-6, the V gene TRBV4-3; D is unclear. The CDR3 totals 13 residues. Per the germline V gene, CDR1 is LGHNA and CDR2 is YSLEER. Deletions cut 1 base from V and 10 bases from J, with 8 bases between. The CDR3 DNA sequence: TGCGCCAGCAGCCAAGGGGTCGGCTCACCCCTCCACTTT. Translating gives CASSQGVGSPLHF.

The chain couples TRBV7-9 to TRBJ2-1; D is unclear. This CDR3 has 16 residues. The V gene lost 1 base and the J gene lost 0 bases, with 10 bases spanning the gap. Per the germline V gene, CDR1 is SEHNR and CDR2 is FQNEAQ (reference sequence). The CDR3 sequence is CASSLEPFSSYNEQFF. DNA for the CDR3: TGTGCCAGCAGCTTAGAACCGTTTAGCTCCTACAATGAGCAGTTCTTC.

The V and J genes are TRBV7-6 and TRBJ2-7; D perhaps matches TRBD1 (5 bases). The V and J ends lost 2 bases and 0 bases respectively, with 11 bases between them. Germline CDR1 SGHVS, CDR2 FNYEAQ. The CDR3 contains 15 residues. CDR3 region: CASSLSQGSSYEQYF. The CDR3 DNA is TGTGCCAGCAGCTTAAGTCAGGGAAGCTCCTACGAGCAGTACTTC.

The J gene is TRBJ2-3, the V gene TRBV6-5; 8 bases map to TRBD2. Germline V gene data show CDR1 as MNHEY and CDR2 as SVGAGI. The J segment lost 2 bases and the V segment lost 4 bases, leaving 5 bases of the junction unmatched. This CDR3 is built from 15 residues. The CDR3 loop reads CASSSSSGLTDTQYF. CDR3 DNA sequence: TGTGCCAGCAGTTCCTCTAGCGGGCTCACAGATACGCAGTATTTT.

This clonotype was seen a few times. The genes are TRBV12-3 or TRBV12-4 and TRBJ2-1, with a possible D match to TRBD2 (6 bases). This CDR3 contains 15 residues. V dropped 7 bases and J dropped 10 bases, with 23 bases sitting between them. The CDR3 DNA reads TGTGCCAGCACCAGTAGCGGAAACCCCCTTTTAGAGCAGTTCTTC. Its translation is CASTSSGNPLLEQFF.

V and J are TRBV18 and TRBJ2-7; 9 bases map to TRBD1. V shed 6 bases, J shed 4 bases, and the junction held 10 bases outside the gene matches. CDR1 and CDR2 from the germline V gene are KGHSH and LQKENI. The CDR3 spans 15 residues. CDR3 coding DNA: TGTGCCAGCTCGCAAACAGGGGGCGAAGTGTACGAGCAGTACTTC. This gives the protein CASSQTGGEVYEQYF.

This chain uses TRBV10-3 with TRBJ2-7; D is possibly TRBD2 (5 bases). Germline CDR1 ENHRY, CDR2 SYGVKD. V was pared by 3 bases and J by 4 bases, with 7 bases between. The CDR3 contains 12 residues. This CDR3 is CAISEWEYEQYF. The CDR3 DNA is TGTGCCATCAGTGAATGGGAGTACGAGCAGTACTTC.